This T cell receptor (beta chain) was sequenced for a study of T cell repertoires in cytomegalovirus infection. Background on the study: Indicated by public TCR beta signatures were CMV infection and matching HLA type. Findings and limits, study-wide: Carriers of CMV plus the relevant HLA were identified by cumulative public TCR beta family frequency. Dominant in the ex vivo response were TCR beta clonotypes restricted by HLA-C and specific for CMV.

Of note for this clonotype: What it binds is not known.

This CDR3 has 13 residues. The germline V gene encodes CDR1 SGHAT and CDR2 FQNNGV. Trimming left V 3 bases short and J 4 bases short, with 10 bases between. TCRdb reprocessed the reads via MiXCR and lists one record per CDR3 protein. Of around 530,000 distinct CDR3 sequences in the sample, about a quarter were seen once. The receptor's source is a human donor in good health (CMV status not recorded). Some clones in this sample may be carry-over from other donors' samples. Sequenced input: PBMCs. The rearrangement links TRBV11-2 to TRBJ2-7; D is tentatively TRBD1 or TRBD2 (5 bases each). CDR3 amino acids: CASSFFEGYEQYV. The CDR3 nucleotides read TGTGCCAGCAGCTTCTTTGAGGGGTACGAGCAGTACGTC.